This TCR beta chain derives from a study of beta chain features in type 1 diabetes. Study observations and caveats: A greater similarity of naive, central memory and Treg TCRB repertoires was seen among patients than among healthy donors.

This clone was detected a few times. The target antigen is unknown. CDR3 size: 15 residues. The V gene's germline CDR1 is LGHNA and CDR2 YNFKEQ. V was cut by 0 bases and J by 4 bases, with 12 bases left in between. Expressed TCRB transcripts were sequenced because the isolated RNA had all been reverse transcribed beforehand. The data were produced by immunoSEQ multiplex PCR, yet TCRdb's version contains in-frame clones alone and is incomplete. Here the sample spans roughly 310,000 clones, roughly 9.6% being singletons. The clonotype was recovered from a woman in her twenties or thirties in good health. Sequencing input: naive CD4+ T cells from blood. This rearrangement joins TRBV4-2 to TRBJ2-5, with a weak D call TRBD2 (6 bases). Here the CDR3 reads CASSQDRGSGETQYF. The CDR3 nucleotides are TGTGCCAGCAGCCAAGATCGGGGGAGTGGAGAGACCCAGTACTTC.